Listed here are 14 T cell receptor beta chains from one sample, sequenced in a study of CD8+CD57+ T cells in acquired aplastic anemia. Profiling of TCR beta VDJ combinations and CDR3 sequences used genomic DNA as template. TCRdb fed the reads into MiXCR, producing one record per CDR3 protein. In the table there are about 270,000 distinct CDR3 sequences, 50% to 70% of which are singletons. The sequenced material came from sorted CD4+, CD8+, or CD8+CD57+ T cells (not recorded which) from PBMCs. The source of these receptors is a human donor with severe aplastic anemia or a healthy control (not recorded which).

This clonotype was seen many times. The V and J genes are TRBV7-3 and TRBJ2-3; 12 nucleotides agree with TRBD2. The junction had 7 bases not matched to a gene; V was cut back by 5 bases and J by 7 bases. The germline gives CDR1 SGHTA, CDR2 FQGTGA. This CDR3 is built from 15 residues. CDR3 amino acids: CASSPSSGGAYTQYF. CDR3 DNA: TGTGCCAGCAGCCCATCTAGCGGGGGGGCCTATACGCAGTATTTT.

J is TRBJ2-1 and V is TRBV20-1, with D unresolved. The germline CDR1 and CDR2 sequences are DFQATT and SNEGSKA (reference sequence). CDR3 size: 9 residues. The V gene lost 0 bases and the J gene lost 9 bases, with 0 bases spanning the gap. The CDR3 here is CSARDEQFF. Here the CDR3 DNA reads TGCAGTGCTAGAGATGAGCAGTTCTTC.

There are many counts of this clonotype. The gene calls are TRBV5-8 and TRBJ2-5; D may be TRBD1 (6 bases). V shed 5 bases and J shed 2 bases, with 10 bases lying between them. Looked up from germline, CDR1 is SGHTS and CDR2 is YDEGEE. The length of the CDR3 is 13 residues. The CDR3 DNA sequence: TGTGCCAGCAGATCAGGACAGCAAGAGACCCAGTACTTC. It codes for CASRSGQQETQYF.

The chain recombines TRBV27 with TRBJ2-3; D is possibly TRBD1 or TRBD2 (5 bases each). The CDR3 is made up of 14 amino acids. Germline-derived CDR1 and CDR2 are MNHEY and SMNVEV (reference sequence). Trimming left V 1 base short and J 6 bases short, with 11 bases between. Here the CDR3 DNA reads TGTGCCAGCAGTTTATTGGGGGAATCCGATACGCAGTATTTT. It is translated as CASSLLGESDTQYF.

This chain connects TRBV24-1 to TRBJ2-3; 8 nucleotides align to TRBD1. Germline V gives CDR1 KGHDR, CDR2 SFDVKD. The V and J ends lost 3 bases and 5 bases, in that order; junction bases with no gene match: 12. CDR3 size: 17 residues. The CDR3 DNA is TGTGCCACCAGTGATGATCAGGGGGCGAATGTTATAGATACGCAGTATTTT. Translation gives CATSDDQGANVIDTQYF.

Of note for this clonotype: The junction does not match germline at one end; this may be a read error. The CDR3 here is CGARGGQLWPQPQHF. DNA of the CDR3: TGCGGTGCCCGGGGTGGACAGCTGTGGCCACAGCCCCAGCATTTT. V usage is TRBV20-1 and J usage is TRBJ1-5; tentative D call: TRBD1 (6 bases). CDR1 and CDR2 from the germline V gene are DFQATT and SNEGSKA (reference sequence). The CDR3 covers 15 residues.

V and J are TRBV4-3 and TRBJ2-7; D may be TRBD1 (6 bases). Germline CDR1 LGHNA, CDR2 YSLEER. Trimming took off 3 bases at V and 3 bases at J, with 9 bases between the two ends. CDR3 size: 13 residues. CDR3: CASSQGQNYEQYF. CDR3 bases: TGCGCCAGCAGCCAGGGACAAAACTACGAGCAGTACTTC.

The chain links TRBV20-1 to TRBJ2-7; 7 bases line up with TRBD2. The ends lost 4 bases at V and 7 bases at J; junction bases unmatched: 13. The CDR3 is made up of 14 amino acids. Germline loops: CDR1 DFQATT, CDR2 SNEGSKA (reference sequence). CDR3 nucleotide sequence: TGCAGTGCTACTTTCCTCCATGGAGCGGGAGAGCAGTACTTC. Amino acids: CSATFLHGAGEQYF.

The CDR3 is CSARDPGGPDEQYF. The CDR3 DNA reads TGCAGTGCTAGGGATCCGGGGGGGCCAGACGAGCAGTACTTC. The V and J genes are TRBV20-1 and TRBJ2-7, with 8 bases lining up with TRBD2. The CDR3 is made up of 14 amino acids. V lost 3 bases and J lost 5; bases outside the gene matches: 9. Germline-derived CDR1 and CDR2 are DFQATT and SNEGSKA (reference sequence).

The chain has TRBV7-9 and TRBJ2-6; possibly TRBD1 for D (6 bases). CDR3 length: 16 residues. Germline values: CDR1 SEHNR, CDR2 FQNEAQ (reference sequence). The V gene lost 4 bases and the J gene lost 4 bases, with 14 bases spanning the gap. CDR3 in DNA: TGTGCCAGCAGCTCGCCTCAGGGGTTCGGGGCCAACGTCCTGACTTTC. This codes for CASSSPQGFGANVLTF.

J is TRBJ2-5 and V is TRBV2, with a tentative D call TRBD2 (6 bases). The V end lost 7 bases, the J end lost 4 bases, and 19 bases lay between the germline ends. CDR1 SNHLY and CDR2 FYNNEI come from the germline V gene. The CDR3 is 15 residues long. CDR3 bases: TGTGCCAGCAACCCAGAGGGGAGGTCCCGAGAGACCCAGTACTTC. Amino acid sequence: CASNPEGRSRETQYF.

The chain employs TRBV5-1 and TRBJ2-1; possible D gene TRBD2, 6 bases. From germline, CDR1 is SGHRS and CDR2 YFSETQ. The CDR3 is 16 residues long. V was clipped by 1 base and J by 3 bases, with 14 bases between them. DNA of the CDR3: TGCGCCAGCAGCTTGACAGGACTAAGCCGCTACAATGAGCAGTTCTTC. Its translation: CASSLTGLSRYNEQFF.

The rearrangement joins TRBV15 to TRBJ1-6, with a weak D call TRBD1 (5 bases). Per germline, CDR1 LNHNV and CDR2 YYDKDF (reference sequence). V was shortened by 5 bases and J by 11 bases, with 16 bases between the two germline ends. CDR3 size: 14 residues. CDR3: CATSGGRGRTPLHF. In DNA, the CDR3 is TGTGCCACCAGCGGGGGACGGGGACGGACACCCCTCCACTTT.

CDR3: CSAHRPGQGVLSNQPQHF. As DNA, the CDR3 is TGCAGTGCGCATAGACCGGGACAGGGTGTTTTAAGCAATCAGCCCCAGCATTTT. V is TRBV20-1 and J is TRBJ1-5; 9 bases align to TRBD1. Losses at the gene ends were 6 bases for V and 1 base for J; bases not matched to a gene: 16. The CDR3 length is 18 residues. CDR1 is DFQATT, CDR2 SNEGSKA, per germline (reference sequence).